This TCR beta chain was captured by sequencing in a study of blood T cell repertoires in COVID-19. Across the study: The United States, Italy and Spain provided the acute and convalescent COVID-19 samples. T cells, B-cell-depleted T cells, or PBMCs supplied cDNA or gDNA.

Authors' processing steps: Amplification of reference gene primers was used by the study to estimate nucleated cell counts. The repertoire was sequenced with immunoSEQ multiplex PCR; TCRdb's copy has only in-frame clones and lacks some. The V and J calls and clone size are taken from that table; D and trimming were inferred from the DNA. The table shows roughly 16,000 clones, with approximately 86% occurring only once. The CDR3 has 15 residues. CDR1 is SEHNR, CDR2 FQNEAQ, per germline (reference sequence). Trimming stripped 5 bases from V and 4 bases from J, with 15 bases between. This clonotype originated in a human donor in a cohort sampled during active COVID-19. This chain uses TRBV7-9 with TRBJ2-1, with D possibly being TRBD2 (7 bases). The specimen was peripheral blood. The CDR3 region has the DNA TGTGCCAGCAGCCCCCGGGGGGCCGAGTACAATGAGCAGTTCTTC. Translating gives CASSPRGAEYNEQFF.